This T cell receptor (beta chain) was sequenced during a study of CD8 T cells in Susac syndrome. The RNA, about 0.5 to 1 ug, was put through reverse transcription using random hexamers. Amplification of TCR beta CDR3 by immunoSEQ multiplex PCR spanned 54 Vbeta and 13 Jbeta. Each CDR3 protein is one row after TCRdb ran MiXCR on the immunoSEQ multiplex PCR reads. Among 120,000 or so distinct CDR3 sequences listed, around 94% were seen once. Trimming took 6 bases from V and 7 from J; bases not matched to a gene: 12. CDR3 length: 15 amino acids. Material: CD8+ T cells from PBMCs. This receptor was identified in a human donor with Susac syndrome. This chain links TRBV12-3 or TRBV12-4 with TRBJ2-7; TRBD2 matches 10 bases. CDR3 nucleotides: TGTGCCAGCAGCCACCCGGGACTAGCGTCCCGGGAGCAGTACTTC. It codes for CASSHPGLASREQYF.